This T cell receptor beta chain came from a study of blood T cell repertoires in COVID-19. Clones were sequenced by immunoSEQ multiplex PCR, and TCRdb holds only the in-frame ones, with some missing. Of 100,000 to 150,000 clones in the sample, 81% are singletons; the top ten hold about a sixth. V trimming: 3 bases; J trimming: 2 bases; junction bases outside the gene matches: 3. The CDR3 sequence is 15 residues long. Germline V lookup: CDR1 SEHNR, CDR2 FQNEAQ (reference sequence). The chain employs TRBV7-9 and TRBJ2-7, with 11 nucleotides matching TRBD1. The receptor's source is a young man with COVID-19, enrolled during active disease. The sample consisted of peripheral blood. The CDR3 nucleotides read TGTGCCAGCAGCTTCGGGACAGGGGGACCCTACGAGCAGTACTTC. It codes for CASSFGTGGPYEQYF. Based on the CDR3 plus reference TRBV7-9 and TRBJ2-7, the full variable domain is DTGVSQNPRHKITKRGQNVTFRCDPISEHNRLYWYRQTLGQGPEFLTYFQNEAQLEKSRLLSDRFSAERPKGSFSTLEIQRTEQGDSAMYLCASSFGTGGPYEQYFGPGTRLTVT.